This T cell receptor (beta chain) was observed in a study of CD8 T cells in Susac syndrome. About the study: Under ten of the sequenced Susac syndrome patients were in remission, and roughly six had active disease.

In blood CD8+ and CD4+ T cells, TCR beta underwent sequencing. Trimming took off 0 bases at V and 10 bases at J, with 9 bases between the two ends. Germline V CDR1 and CDR2: LNHNV, YYDKDF (reference sequence). CDR3 length equals 12 residues. General observations from the study: CD4+ repertoires of Susac syndrome patients lacked detectable clonal expansion.

This clonotype was seen once. Its cognate antigen is unknown. The RNA input was about 0.5 to 1 ug, and it was reverse transcribed with random hexamers. Amplification of TCR beta CDR3 by immunoSEQ multiplex PCR spanned 54 Vbeta and 13 Jbeta. MiXCR was run by TCRdb on the immunoSEQ multiplex PCR reads, yielding one entry per CDR3 protein. The sample records about 140,000 distinct CDR3 sequences, 85% to 95% being singletons. This sequence joins TRBV15 and TRBJ1-1; no clear D. Input material: CD4+ T cells from PBMCs. The receptor was isolated from a human donor with Susac syndrome. The CDR3 loop reads CATSRDRGRAFF. The DNA for the CDR3 is TGTGCCACCAGCAGAGATCGGGGAAGAGCTTTCTTT.